This paragraph covers one TCR beta chain sequence. Its antigen is as yet unknown. This entry comes from a study of cytomegalovirus exposure and HLA in healthy donors. Amplification used 60 Vbeta primers and 13 Jbeta primers. Assay: immunoSEQ multiplex PCR; the TCRdb copy retains only in-frame clones and omits some. In the table there are approximately 120,000 clones, around 78% of which are singletons. General study results and limits: TCR association rates varied by HLA locus in a later analysis, with DRB1 highest and HLA-C lowest. Later analysis revealed greater clonal expansion in HLA-associated TCR beta chains than in equally common others.

Trimming took off 5 bases at V and 5 bases at J, with 12 bases between the two ends. This CDR3 is 14 amino acids long. Looked up from germline, CDR1 is MNHEY and CDR2 is SVGAGI. The chain carries TRBV6-5 and TRBJ2-2; D ambiguous. The sequencing input was PBMCs. This receptor was identified in a man aged 35-49 years in good health and CMV-seronegative. CDR3 region: CASSRLTGTGELFF. Written as DNA, the CDR3 is TGTGCCAGCAGTCGATTGACCGGGACCGGGGAGCTGTTTTTT.